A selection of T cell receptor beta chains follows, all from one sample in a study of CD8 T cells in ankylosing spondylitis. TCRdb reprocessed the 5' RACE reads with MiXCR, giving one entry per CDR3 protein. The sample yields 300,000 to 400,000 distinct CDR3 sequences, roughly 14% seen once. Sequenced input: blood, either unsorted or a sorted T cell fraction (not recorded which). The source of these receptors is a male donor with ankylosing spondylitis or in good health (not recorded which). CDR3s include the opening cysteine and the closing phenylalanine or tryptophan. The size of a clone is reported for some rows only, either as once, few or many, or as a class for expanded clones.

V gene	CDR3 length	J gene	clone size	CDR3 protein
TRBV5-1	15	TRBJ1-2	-	CASSLGGTGNYGYTF
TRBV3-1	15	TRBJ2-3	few	CASSQGPREKDTQYF
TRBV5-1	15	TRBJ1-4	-	CASSFGGPTNEKLFF
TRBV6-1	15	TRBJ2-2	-	CASNRGLALGGELFF
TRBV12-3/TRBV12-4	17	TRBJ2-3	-	CASSSQTSGGVLDTQYF
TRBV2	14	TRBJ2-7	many	CASSGQTGAYEQYF
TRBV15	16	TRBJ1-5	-	CATSRTGQMSNQPQHF
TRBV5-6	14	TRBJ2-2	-	CASSLAQGTGELFF
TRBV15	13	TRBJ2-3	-	CATSRDRGDTQYF
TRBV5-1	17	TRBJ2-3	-	CASSLASTGGRTDTQYF
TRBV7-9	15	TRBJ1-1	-	CASSPTDGGNTEAFF
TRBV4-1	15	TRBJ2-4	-	CASSQDYTGGWIQYF
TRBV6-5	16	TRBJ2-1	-	CASSSLSGRSYNEQFF
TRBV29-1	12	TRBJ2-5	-	CSVETRGETQYF
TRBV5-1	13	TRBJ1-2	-	CASSLEMGNGYTF
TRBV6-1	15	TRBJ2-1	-	CASSSGTSGPIQRFF
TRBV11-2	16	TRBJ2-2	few	CASSLEWGLNTGELFF
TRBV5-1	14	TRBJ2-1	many	CASSLTGPYNEQFF
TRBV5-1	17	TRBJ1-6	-	CASSLAQGPPAISPLHF
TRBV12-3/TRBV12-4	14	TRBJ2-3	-	CAGAEAGGTDTQYF
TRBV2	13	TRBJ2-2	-	CASRRWDTGELFF
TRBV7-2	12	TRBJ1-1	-	CASSDLANQAFF
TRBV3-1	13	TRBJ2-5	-	CASSPPSQETQYF
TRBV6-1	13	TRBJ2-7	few	CASRRGLFPEQYF
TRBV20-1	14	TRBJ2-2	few	CSARGLAGTGELFF
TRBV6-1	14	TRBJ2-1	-	CASATGGYYNEQFF
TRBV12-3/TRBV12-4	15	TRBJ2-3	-	CASSGHEREADTQYF
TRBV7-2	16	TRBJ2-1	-	CASSLAGSGRADRQFF
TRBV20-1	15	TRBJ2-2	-	CSARITGRGSGELFF
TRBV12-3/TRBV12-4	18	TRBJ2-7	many	CASTLLLGGAQSSYEQYF
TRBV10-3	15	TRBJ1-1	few	CAISDPYGEGTEAFF
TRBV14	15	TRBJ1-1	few	CASSQNVVMNTEAFF
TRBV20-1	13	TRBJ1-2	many	CSASTLGDYGYTF